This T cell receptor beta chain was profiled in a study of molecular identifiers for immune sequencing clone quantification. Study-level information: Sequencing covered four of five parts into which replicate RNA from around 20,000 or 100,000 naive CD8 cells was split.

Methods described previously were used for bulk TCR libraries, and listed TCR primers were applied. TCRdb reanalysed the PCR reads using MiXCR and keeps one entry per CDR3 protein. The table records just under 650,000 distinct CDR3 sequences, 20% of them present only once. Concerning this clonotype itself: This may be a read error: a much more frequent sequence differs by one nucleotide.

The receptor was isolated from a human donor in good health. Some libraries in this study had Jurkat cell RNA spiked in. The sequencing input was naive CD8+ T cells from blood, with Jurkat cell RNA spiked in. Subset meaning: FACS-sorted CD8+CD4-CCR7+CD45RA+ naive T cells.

In DNA, the CDR3 is TGTGCCAGTAGTATAGATTCGGGCTACGAGCAGTGCTTC. Translating gives CASSIDSGYEQCF. The gene calls are TRBV19 and TRBJ2-7; D gene ambiguous. In germline, CDR1 is LNHDA, CDR2 SQIVND (reference sequence). CDR3 length: 13 residues. Drawing the rest from reference TRBV19 and TRBJ2-7, the complete variable domain is DGGITQSPKYLFRKEGQNVTLSCEQNLNHDAMYWYRQDPGQGLRLIYYSQIVNDFQKGDIAEGYSVSREKKESFPLTVTSAQKNPTAFYLCASSIDSGYEQCFGPGTRLTVT.